This T cell receptor (beta chain) comes out of a study of breast tumors, draining lymph nodes, adjacent tissues. The germline V and J ends were trimmed by 3 bases and 0 bases, with 3 bases remaining between them. The V gene's germline CDR1 is LNHDA and CDR2 SQIVND (reference sequence). This CDR3 is built from 14 residues. Samples came from axillary lymph nodes draining the breast cancer. Study-level findings and limits: Tumors had less TCR diversity than lymph nodes, more than nontumor tissue. Data fit most tumor T cells coming from lymph node, expanding in tumor. That most tumor T cells come from lymph nodes remained unproven. Luminal-like breast cancer showed significantly greater tumor-nontumor repertoire similarity than basal-like breast cancer did.

This clonotype was detected many times. As yet, its antigen is unknown. TCRdb independently ran MiXCR on the multiplex PCR reads; one entry per CDR3 protein. The table has approximately 170,000 distinct CDR3 sequences, roughly 30% seen once. Sequenced: axillary lymph node tissue. J is TRBJ2-6 and V is TRBV19, with D unresolved. This clonotype originated in a female donor with breast cancer. Some clones in this sample may be carry-over from other donors' samples. DNA for the CDR3: TGTGCCAGTAGTATTACCTCTGGGGCCAACGTCCTGACTTTC. Its translation: CASSITSGANVLTF.